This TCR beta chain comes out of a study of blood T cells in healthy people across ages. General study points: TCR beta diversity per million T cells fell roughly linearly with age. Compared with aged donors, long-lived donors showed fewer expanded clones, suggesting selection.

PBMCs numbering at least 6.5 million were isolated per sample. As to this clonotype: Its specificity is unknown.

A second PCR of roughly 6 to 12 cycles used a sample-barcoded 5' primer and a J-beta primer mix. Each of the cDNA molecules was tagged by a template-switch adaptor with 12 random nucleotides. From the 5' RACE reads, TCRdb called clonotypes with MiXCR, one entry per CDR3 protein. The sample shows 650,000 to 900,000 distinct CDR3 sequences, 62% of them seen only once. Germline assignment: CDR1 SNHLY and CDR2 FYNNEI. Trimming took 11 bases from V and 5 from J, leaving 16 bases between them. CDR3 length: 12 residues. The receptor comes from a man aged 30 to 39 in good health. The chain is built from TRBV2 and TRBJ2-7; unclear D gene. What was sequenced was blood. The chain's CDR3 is CAGVGFDHEQYF. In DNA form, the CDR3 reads TGTGCCGGGGTTGGTTTCGACCACGAGCAGTACTTC.